This T cell receptor (beta chain) stems from a study of shared clonotypes between healthy human individuals. Trimming removed 0 bases from V and 5 bases from J, with 14 bases in between. The germline CDR1 and CDR2 sequences are SGHNT and YYREEE (reference sequence). There are 15 residues in the CDR3. Over several immunoSEQ plates, each subset's genomic DNA was distributed in even portions. The repertoire was sequenced with immunoSEQ multiplex PCR; TCRdb's copy has only in-frame clones and lacks some. The table shows about 490,000 clones, with about 78% occurring only once. The sample taken for sequencing was PBMCs. The V and J genes are TRBV5-4 and TRBJ1-2; no reliable D call. This receptor was identified in a woman aged 40 to 50 in good health. Some clones in this sample may be carry-over from other donors' samples. CDR3 coding DNA: TGTGCCAGCAGCTTGGGTGCAGGTAGCGGTTATGGCTACACCTTC. Translating it yields CASSLGAGSGYGYTF.